The next 4 T cell receptor beta chains were all read from a single sample in a study of cytomegalovirus exposure and HLA in healthy donors. The study ran its PCR with 60 Vbeta and 13 Jbeta primers. Clones were read by immunoSEQ multiplex PCR, and TCRdb kept only the in-frame ones, dropping some. The data show a few hundred thousand clones, 84% seen once. Specimen: PBMCs. These receptors were collected from a woman aged 40-49 years in good health and CMV-seropositive.

This chain uses TRBV28 with TRBJ1-1; D perhaps matches TRBD1 (5 bases). This CDR3 is 13 amino acids long. Trimming left V 4 bases short and J 4 bases short, with 10 bases between. CDR1 is MDHEN, CDR2 SYDVKM, per germline. As DNA, the CDR3 is TGTGCCAGCAGTTATCCAGGGATCACTGAAGCTTTCTTT. This gives the protein CASSYPGITEAFF.

This clone was detected once. This sequence joins TRBV7-9 and TRBJ2-1, with 9 bases identical to TRBD1. In germline, CDR1 is SEHNR, CDR2 FQNEAQ (reference sequence). The CDR3 consists of 15 residues. V gave up 5 bases and J gave up 4 bases; unmatched junction bases: 6. Here the CDR3 reads CASSRTGTGYNEQFF. The CDR3 coding sequence is TGTGCCAGCAGCCGAACCGGGACAGGGTACAATGAGCAGTTCTTC.

The chain recombines TRBV27 with TRBJ2-5, with 9 bases fitting TRBD1. TRBJ2-7 matches the DNA end more closely, so the J call is doubtful. The CDR3 contains 15 residues. CDR1 and CDR2 (germline): MNHEY, SMNVEV (reference sequence). CDR3 DNA sequence: TGTGCCAGCAGCCATCCGGGACAGGGTTTCTACGAGCAGTACTTC. Residues: CASSHPGQGFYEQYF.

The gene calls are TRBV7-2 and TRBJ1-1; no clear D. CDR3 length equals 14 residues. Trimming removed 2 bases at V and 1 base at J, with 8 bases between. From germline, CDR1 is SGHTA and CDR2 FQGNSA. Here the CDR3 reads CASSLLHKNTEAFF. The CDR3 DNA sequence: TGTGCCAGCAGCTTATTACACAAGAACACTGAAGCTTTCTTT.